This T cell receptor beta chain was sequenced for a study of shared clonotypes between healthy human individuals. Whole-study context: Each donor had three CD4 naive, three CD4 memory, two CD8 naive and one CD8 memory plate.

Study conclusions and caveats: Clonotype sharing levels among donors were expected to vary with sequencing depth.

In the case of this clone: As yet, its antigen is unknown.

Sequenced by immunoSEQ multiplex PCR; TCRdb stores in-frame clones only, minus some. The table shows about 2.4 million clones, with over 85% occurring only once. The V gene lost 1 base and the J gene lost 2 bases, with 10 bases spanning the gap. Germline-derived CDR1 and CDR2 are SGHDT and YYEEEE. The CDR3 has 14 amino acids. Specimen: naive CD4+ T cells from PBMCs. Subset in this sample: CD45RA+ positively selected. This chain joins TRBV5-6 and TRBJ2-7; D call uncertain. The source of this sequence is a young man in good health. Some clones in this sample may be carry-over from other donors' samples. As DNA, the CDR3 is TGTGCCAGCAGCTTGATCAGTTTTCCCTACGAGCAGTACTTC. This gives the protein CASSLISFPYEQYF.